A single sample gave rise to the 15 T cell receptor beta chains below, sequenced in a study of blood T cell repertoires in COVID-19. The method was immunoSEQ multiplex PCR; TCRdb's version includes in-frame clones alone and lacks a portion of them. Of about 240,000 clones in the sample, about 86% were seen once. The sample consisted of peripheral blood. The receptors here all came from a woman in her twenties or thirties who had recovered from COVID-19.

CDR3 sequence reads: CASSSLTKQVGELFF. The CDR3 DNA reads as TGTGCCAGCAGCTCGCTGACAAAGCAGGTCGGGGAGCTGTTTTTT. V gene TRBV7-9 combines with J gene TRBJ2-2, with D unclear. CDR3 size: 15 residues. V shed 4 bases and J shed 7 bases, with 16 bases lying between them. The germline V gene encodes CDR1 SEHNR and CDR2 FQNEAQ (reference sequence).

This chain connects TRBV6-1 to TRBJ1-5; TRBD1 agrees at 8 bases. Trimming cost V 1 base and J 6 bases; bases outside gene matches: 5. From germline, CDR1 is MNHNS and CDR2 SASEGT. CDR3 length equals 15 residues. The CDR3 DNA reads TGTGCCAGCAGTGAAGGACAGGGGTACAGTCAGCCCCAGCATTTT. Residues: CASSEGQGYSQPQHF.

The chain is built from TRBV7-9 and TRBJ1-3, with 7 bases fitting TRBD1. V shed 5 bases, J shed 2 bases, and the junction held 3 bases outside the gene matches. This CDR3 spans 14 amino acids. CDR1 is SEHNR and CDR2 is FQNEAQ in the germline V gene (reference sequence). The CDR3 DNA follows: TGTGCCAGCAGCCGACAGGGAGCTGGAAACACCATATATTTT. Its translation is CASSRQGAGNTIYF.

This clone was counted between two and nine times. The chain employs TRBV10-2 and TRBJ1-1; 12 bases align to TRBD1. Germline V lookup: CDR1 WSHSY, CDR2 SAAADI. This CDR3 region has 13 residues. The V gene end was trimmed by 8 bases and the J gene end by 6 bases; junction bases not matched to a gene: 4. The CDR3 sequence is CASLGTGGSEAFF. CDR3 bases: TGCGCCAGCCTGGGGACAGGGGGCTCTGAAGCTTTCTTT.

The chain recombines TRBV19 with TRBJ1-1; 8 bases are a match to TRBD1. Germline CDR1 is LNHDA and CDR2 is SQIVND (reference sequence). Trimming took 7 bases from V and 4 from J; bases not matched to a gene: 14. CDR3 length equals 16 residues. CDR3 DNA: TGTGCCAGTACTCTCCCCCAGGGGGCTTATGGCACTGAAGCTTTCTTT. Translating gives CASTLPQGAYGTEAFF.

This clone was observed a single time. The chain combines TRBV7-2 with TRBJ1-3, with D perhaps matching TRBD1 (5 bases). Trimming left V 1 base short and J 0 bases short, with 13 bases between. CDR1 and CDR2 (germline): SGHTA, FQGNSA. There are 17 residues in the CDR3. This CDR3 is CASSLDSRGSSGNTIYF. In DNA form, the CDR3 reads TGTGCCAGCAGCTTAGATTCTAGGGGCTCCTCTGGAAACACCATATATTTT. The full variable domain, its missing parts supplied by reference TRBV7-2 and TRBJ1-3, is GAGVSQSPSNKVTEKGKDVELRCDPISGHTALYWYRQSLGQGLEFLIYFQGNSAPDKSGLPSDRFSAERTGGSVSTLTIQRTQQEDSAVYLCASSLDSRGSSGNTIYFGEGSWLTVV.

This rearrangement joins TRBV3-1 (or the pseudogene TRBV3-2) to TRBJ2-1; the D is unclear. CDR3 size: 12 residues. Between the trimmed V and J ends, which lost 5 bases and 8 bases, there was a span of 10 bases. Germline CDR1 is LGHDT and CDR2 is YNNKEL (reference sequence). The CDR3 bases are TGTGCCAGCAGCTCTAGGTGGGATGAGCAGTTCTTC. Translating gives CASSSRWDEQFF.

V and J are TRBV7-6 and TRBJ2-7; 11 bases map to TRBD1. Losses at the gene ends were 5 bases for V and 4 bases for J; bases not matched to a gene: 13. CDR3 size: 17 residues. Germline V gives CDR1 SGHVS, CDR2 FNYEAQ. CDR3 nucleotide sequence: TGTGCCAGCAGCCCGTACCATAGGACAGGGGGCGTTTACGAGCAGTACTTC. It codes for CASSPYHRTGGVYEQYF.

The rearrangement uses TRBV12-3 or TRBV12-4 and TRBJ1-2; D is unresolved. Trimming removed 7 bases from V and 8 bases from J, with 17 bases in between. The CDR3 spans 13 residues. In DNA form, the CDR3 reads TGTGCCAGCACCATCGGCCACTCGGGAGGCTACACCTTC. This translates into CASTIGHSGGYTF.

In this sample, this clone turned up once. This rearrangement joins TRBV5-1 to TRBJ1-4, with D unclear. This CDR3 is 16 amino acids long. In germline, CDR1 is SGHRS, CDR2 YFSETQ. V lost 2 bases and J lost 3, with 14 bases in between. Written as DNA, the CDR3 is TGCGCCAGCAGCTTTTGGGAGGGTGATTCTAATGAAAAACTGTTTTTT. It yields the protein CASSFWEGDSNEKLFF. The whole variable domain, filled in from reference TRBV5-1 and TRBJ1-4, reads KAGVTQTPRYLIKTRGQQVTLSCSPISGHRSVSWYQQTPGQGLQFLFEYFSETQRNKGNFPGRFSGRQFSNSRSEMNVSTLELGDSALYLCASSFWEGDSNEKLFFGSGTQLSVL.

Here the CDR3 reads CASSSVPGQGLGEQYF. The CDR3 coding sequence is TGTGCCAGCAGCTCCGTCCCGGGACAGGGTTTAGGCGAGCAGTACTTC. The J gene is TRBJ2-7, the V gene TRBV5-4; 9 bases align to TRBD1. From germline, CDR1 is SGHNT and CDR2 YYREEE (reference sequence). J was trimmed by 6 bases and V by 3 bases; bases with no gene match: 13. This CDR3 has 16 amino acids.

This clone has just a few counts. This specimen includes other DNA sequences encoding the same CDR3. Written as DNA, the CDR3 is TGTGCCAGCAGTGAAGCCCAGGGGAACAATCAGCCCCAGCATTTT. As protein: CASSEAQGNNQPQHF. This rearrangement joins TRBV6-1 to TRBJ1-5, with D maybe TRBD1 (6 bases). The V gene's germline CDR1 is MNHNS and CDR2 SASEGT. Trimming pared 0 bases from V and 3 bases from J, leaving 9 bases between. The CDR3 loop spans 15 amino acids.

The rearrangement joins TRBV19 to TRBJ2-1, with 10 bases lining up with TRBD1. V was pared by 5 bases and J by 7 bases, with 8 bases of the junction left unmatched. The CDR3 is made up of 15 amino acids. Germline loops: CDR1 LNHDA, CDR2 SQIVND (reference sequence). The CDR3 DNA reads TGTGCCAGTAGTGTTACCGGGACAGGGGTTAATGAGCAGTTCTTC. It specifies CASSVTGTGVNEQFF.

The chain joins TRBV2 to TRBJ2-7, with 7 bases identical to TRBD1. The CDR3 loop spans 15 amino acids. Germline assignment: CDR1 SNHLY and CDR2 FYNNEI. With V trimmed by 4 bases and J by 3 bases, 9 bases remained unmatched. Written as DNA, the CDR3 is TGTGCCAGCAGTGTCGGCCCGGGACAGAGCTACGAGCAGTACTTC. Translation gives CASSVGPGQSYEQYF.

CDR3 sequence: CASSSETGAGNTIYF. CDR3 DNA sequence: TGTGCCAGCAGCTCGGAGACAGGGGCAGGAAACACCATATATTTT. The chain employs TRBV7-2 and TRBJ1-3; 8 bases are shared with TRBD1. Unmatched junction bases numbered 6, after V lost 4 bases and J lost 4 bases. Germline V gene lookup returns CDR1 SGHTA and CDR2 FQGNSA. This CDR3 region has 15 residues.